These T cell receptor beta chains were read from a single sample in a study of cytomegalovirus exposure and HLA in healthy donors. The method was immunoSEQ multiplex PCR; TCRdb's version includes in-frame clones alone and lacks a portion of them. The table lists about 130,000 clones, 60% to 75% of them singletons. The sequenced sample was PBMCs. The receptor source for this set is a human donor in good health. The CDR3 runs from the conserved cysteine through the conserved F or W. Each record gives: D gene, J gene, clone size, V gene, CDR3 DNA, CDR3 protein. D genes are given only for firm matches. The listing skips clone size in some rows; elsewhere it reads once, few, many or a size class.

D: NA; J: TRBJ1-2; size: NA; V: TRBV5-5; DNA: TGTGCCAGCAGCCTAACGACAAGGCAACCCTATGGCTACACCTTC; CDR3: CASSLTTRQPYGYTF
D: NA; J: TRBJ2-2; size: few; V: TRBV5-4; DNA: TGTGCCAGCAGCTTGTTTCGGGGGAACACCGGGGAGCTGTTTTTT; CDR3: CASSLFRGNTGELFF
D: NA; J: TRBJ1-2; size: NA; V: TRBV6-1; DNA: TGTGCCAGCAGTGAGCGGGGGCGGTCGGGAGGCTATGGCTACACCTTC; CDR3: CASSERGRSGGYGYTF
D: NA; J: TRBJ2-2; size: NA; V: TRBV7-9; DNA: TGTGCCAGCAGCTTACCCCGAATCGGTCCCGGGGAGCTGTTTTTT; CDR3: CASSLPRIGPGELFF
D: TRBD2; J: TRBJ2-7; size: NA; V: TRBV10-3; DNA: TGTGCCATCAGTGGTACCGGGGGGACCCACTACGAGCAGTACTTC; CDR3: CAISGTGGTHYEQYF
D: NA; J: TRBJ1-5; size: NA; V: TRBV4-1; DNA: TGCGCCAGCAGCCCCCTACCCAGGGAGGGTCAGCCCCAGCATTTT; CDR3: CASSPLPREGQPQHF
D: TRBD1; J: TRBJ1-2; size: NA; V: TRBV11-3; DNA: TGTGCCAGCAGCTCGGGACAGGGTCGATACTATGGCTACACCTTC; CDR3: CASSSGQGRYYGYTF
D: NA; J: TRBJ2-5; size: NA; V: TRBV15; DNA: TGTGCCACCAGCAGAGACACAGCCCAAGAGACCCAGTACTTC; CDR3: CATSRDTAQETQYF
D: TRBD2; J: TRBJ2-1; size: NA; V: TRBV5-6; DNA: TGTGCCAGCAGCCTAGCGGGGACCTCCTACAATGAGCAGTTCTTC; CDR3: CASSLAGTSYNEQFF
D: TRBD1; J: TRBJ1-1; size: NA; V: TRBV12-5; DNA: TGTGCTAGTGCTTCCGGGACAGCCGGGTCGAGCACTGAAGCTTTCTTT; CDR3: CASASGTAGSSTEAFF
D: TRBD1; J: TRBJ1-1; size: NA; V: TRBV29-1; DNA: TGCAGCGTCTCCTCGCCGGGACAGGGCCGTGGGGCTTTCTTT; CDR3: CSVSSPGQGRGAFF